The TCR beta chain described here comes from a study of follicular helper T cells after annual influenza vaccination. Time point of the sample: 2015-2016 season, pre-vaccination. Profiling relied on immunoSEQ multiplex PCR, and the TCRdb table lists in-frame clones only, not all of them. The sample contains more than 8,500 clones, roughly 85% of which appear only once. The sample was CXCR5+ CD38- circulating T follicular helper cells from blood, taken on the day of influenza vaccination. As for subset: circulating Tfh, non-naive CD4+CXCR5+PD-1+ (ICOS+CD38+ or ICOS-CD38-). This receptor was identified in an adult who received the influenza vaccine.

CDR3 residues: CASSDQGGQPQHF. The CDR3 DNA sequence: TGTGCCAGCAGTGATCAGGGAGGACAGCCCCAGCATTTT. V and J are TRBV6-1 and TRBJ1-5; the D gene is possibly TRBD1 (5 bases). This CDR3 has 13 residues. Germline CDR1 and CDR2: MNHNS and SASEGT. The V gene lost 3 bases and the J gene lost 7 bases, with 10 bases spanning the gap.